Each of the 32 T cell receptor beta chains below was sequenced from the same sample in a study of identical twins. TCRdb analysed the 5' RACE reads with MiXCR anew, one entry per CDR3 protein. The table has roughly 260,000 distinct CDR3 sequences, around 15% seen once. Sequencing was carried out using memory (CD45RO+) T cells sorted from blood. All receptors come from a young woman in good health.

V and J are TRBV24-1 and TRBJ2-3; D unresolved. The V gene's germline CDR1 is KGHDR and CDR2 SFDVKD. Trimming took off 7 bases at V and 6 bases at J, with 10 bases between the two ends. This CDR3 is built from 12 residues. CDR3 sequence (DNA): TGTGCCACCAGCGCCTCCGGGGATACGCAGTATTTT. Protein sequence: CATSASGDTQYF.

This clonotype was counted ten times or more. V gene TRBV5-1 combines with J gene TRBJ2-1, with D unresolved. The CDR3 is made up of 16 amino acids. V was pared by 1 base and J by 0 bases, with 11 bases between. Germline V CDR1 and CDR2: SGHRS, YFSETQ. The CDR3 here is CASSLPSPSSYNEQFF. The CDR3 nucleotides are TGCGCCAGCAGCTTGCCCAGTCCTAGCTCCTACAATGAGCAGTTCTTC.

This clonotype was recorded many times. The rearrangement uses TRBV5-1 and TRBJ1-2, with no clear D. V gave up 4 bases and J gave up 5 bases, with 6 bases separating them. This CDR3 comprises 11 residues. Germline values: CDR1 SGHRS, CDR2 YFSETQ. CDR3 in amino acids: CASSDEYGYTF. CDR3 nucleotide sequence: TGCGCCAGCAGCGACGAATATGGCTACACCTTC.

The chain combines TRBV5-1 with TRBJ2-3; 15 nucleotides line up with TRBD2. CDR1 and CDR2 (germline): SGHRS, YFSETQ. This CDR3 is 18 amino acids long. V gave up 4 bases and J gave up 0 bases; unmatched junction bases: 6. CDR3 coding DNA: TGCGCCAGCAGCCGAGGGACTAGCGGGGGGACGAGCACAGATACGCAGTATTTT. Amino acid sequence: CASSRGTSGGTSTDTQYF.

This chain uses TRBV20-1 with TRBJ2-6, with D possibly being TRBD2 (6 bases). CDR1 is DFQATT, CDR2 SNEGSKA, per germline (reference sequence). The CDR3 has 14 amino acids. The ends were cut back, 3 bases at V and 1 base at J, with 7 bases in the middle. The CDR3 DNA is TGCAGTGCTAGGGAGGGTTCTGGGGCCAACGTCCTGACTTTC. The encoded protein is CSAREGSGANVLTF.

The genes are TRBV3-1 and TRBJ2-5, with 8 positions matching TRBD2. This CDR3 comprises 16 residues. V lost 2 bases and J lost 5; bases outside the gene matches: 10. CDR1 LGHDT and CDR2 YNNKEL come from the germline V gene (reference sequence). The CDR3 is CASSQTSGTRWETQYF. CDR3 DNA sequence: TGTGCCAGCAGCCAAACTTCCGGGACTAGGTGGGAGACCCAGTACTTC.

The chain employs TRBV3-1 and TRBJ1-2; D is unclear. Germline CDR1 reads LGHDT; CDR2 reads YNNKEL (reference sequence). The V end was cut by 0 bases, the J end by 3 bases, with 11 bases between. CDR3 size: 15 residues. CDR3 residues: CASSQDVFGYYGYTF. CDR3 sequence (DNA): TGTGCCAGCAGCCAAGATGTTTTCGGGTACTATGGCTACACCTTC.

The chain combines TRBV2 with TRBJ2-1; perhaps TRBD1 as D (7 bases). The germline V gene encodes CDR1 SNHLY and CDR2 FYNNEI. The CDR3 length is 12 residues. CDR3 protein: CAKGQSVREKFF. The CDR3, as DNA: TGTGCGAAGGGACAGAGTGTTCGGGAGAAGTTCTTC.

This clonotype was seen a handful of times. The chain combines TRBV5-1 with TRBJ2-5, with 12 positions matching TRBD1. From germline, CDR1 is SGHRS and CDR2 YFSETQ. With V trimmed by 0 bases and J by 5 bases, 2 bases remained unmatched. The CDR3 is 15 amino acids. CDR3 DNA sequence: TGCGCCAGCAGCTTGGGGGACAGGGGGCAGGAGACCCAGTACTTC. This codes for CASSLGDRGQETQYF.

The chain combines TRBV7-2 with TRBJ1-1; TRBD1 might be the D (5 bases). The CDR3 has 12 residues. Germline V CDR1 and CDR2: SGHTA, FQGNSA. Deletions cut 3 bases from V and 5 bases from J, with 7 bases between. The CDR3 DNA follows: TGTGCCAGCAGCTTCAGGGTGACTGAAGCTTTCTTT. Protein: CASSFRVTEAFF. Variable domain in full (rest from reference TRBV7-2 and TRBJ1-1): GAGVSQSPSNKVTEKGKDVELRCDPISGHTALYWYRQSLGQGLEFLIYFQGNSAPDKSGLPSDRFSAERTGGSVSTLTIQRTQQEDSAVYLCASSFRVTEAFFGQGTRLTVV.

V usage is TRBV30 and J usage is TRBJ1-1; 9 bases are shared with TRBD1. From germline, CDR1 is GTSNPN and CDR2 SVGIG (reference sequence). Unmatched junction bases numbered 8, after V lost 0 bases and J lost 0 bases. This CDR3 region has 17 residues. The CDR3 here is CAWSVKGQGVMNTEAFF. DNA for the CDR3: TGTGCCTGGAGTGTCAAGGGACAGGGCGTAATGAACACTGAAGCTTTCTTT.

This clonotype showed up just a few times. The rearrangement links TRBV7-2 to TRBJ2-2, with TRBD2 as a possible D gene (5 bases). Looked up from germline, CDR1 is SGHTA and CDR2 is FQGNSA. The CDR3 is made up of 13 amino acids. The germline V and J ends were trimmed by 2 bases and 6 bases, with 7 bases remaining between them. In nucleotides, the CDR3 is TGTGCCAGCAGCTTAACTAGACCCGGGGAGCTGTTTTTT. This gives the protein CASSLTRPGELFF.

V is TRBV5-1 and J is TRBJ1-1; a weak D match, TRBD1 (6 bases). V dropped 0 bases and J dropped 6 bases, with 12 bases sitting between them. The germline gives CDR1 SGHRS, CDR2 YFSETQ. The CDR3 is 14 residues long. The CDR3 here is CASSLAMAGAEAFF. Here the CDR3 DNA reads TGCGCCAGCAGCTTGGCCATGGCAGGGGCTGAAGCTTTCTTT. Full variable domain (missing parts from reference TRBV5-1 and TRBJ1-1): KAGVTQTPRYLIKTRGQQVTLSCSPISGHRSVSWYQQTPGQGLQFLFEYFSETQRNKGNFPGRFSGRQFSNSRSEMNVSTLELGDSALYLCASSLAMAGAEAFFGQGTRLTVV.

There are many counts of this clonotype. The genes are TRBV6-1 and TRBJ1-6; 8 bases are shared with TRBD1. Per the germline V gene, CDR1 is MNHNS and CDR2 is SASEGT. V shed 6 bases, J shed 18 bases, and the junction held 13 bases outside the gene matches. The CDR3 consists of 13 residues. The DNA of the CDR3 is TGTGCCAGCAGCCAATATGGGACAGGTATATCCCACTTT. Amino acids: CASSQYGTGISHF.

The chain couples TRBV7-2 to TRBJ1-2, with D unresolved. Trimming took 5 bases from V and 7 from J, leaving 11 bases between them. This CDR3 region has 12 residues. Germline CDR1 reads SGHTA; CDR2 reads FQGNSA. The CDR3 DNA sequence: TGTGCCAGCAGCCACGGAGAGGCTGGCTACACCTTC. This translates into CASSHGEAGYTF.

This clonotype was detected many times. This chain connects TRBV20-1 to TRBJ1-1; D possibly corresponds to TRBD1 (5 bases). This CDR3 comprises 12 residues. V lost 0 bases and J 10 bases, leaving 12 bases between the germline ends. CDR1 is DFQATT, CDR2 SNEGSKA, per germline (reference sequence). The CDR3 region is CSARDLGGVAFF. The DNA of the CDR3 is TGCAGTGCTAGAGATCTGGGGGGTGTAGCTTTCTTT.

This clonotype was recorded at least ten times. This chain joins TRBV9 and TRBJ2-1, with 8 bases identical to TRBD2. Germline values: CDR1 SGDLS, CDR2 YYNGEE. V dropped 0 bases and J dropped 3; count of bases not matched to a gene: 2. The CDR3 totals 15 residues. The CDR3 DNA follows: TGTGCCAGCAGCGTAGGGCTAGCGGGCTACAATGAGCAGTTCTTC. Amino acids: CASSVGLAGYNEQFF. Using reference TRBV9 and TRBJ2-1 for the parts outside the CDR3, the full variable domain is DSGVTQTPKHLITATGQRVTLRCSPRSGDLSVYWYQQSLDQGLQFLIQYYNGEERAKGNILERFSAQQFPDLHSELNLSSLELGDSALYFCASSVGLAGYNEQFFGPGTRLTVL.

This clonotype was seen more than once but under ten times. The chain employs TRBV7-2 and TRBJ2-5; 8 bases are shared with TRBD1. The CDR3 runs 14 residues. The V gene's germline CDR1 is SGHTA and CDR2 FQGNSA. With 5 bases clipped from V and 1 base from J, the junction kept 3 bases outside the gene matches. The CDR3, as DNA: TGTGCCAGCAGCCGGGACAGGAGCCAAGAGACCCAGTACTTC. Translation gives CASSRDRSQETQYF.

This clonotype came up a few times. J is TRBJ1-2 and V is TRBV6-1; possible D gene TRBD1, 6 bases. V lost 6 bases to trimming and J lost 7 bases, with 15 bases between them. CDR1 and CDR2 from the germline V gene are MNHNS and SASEGT. This CDR3 is built from 13 residues. This CDR3 reads CASSLDRPGGYTF. In nucleotides, the CDR3 is TGTGCCAGCAGCCTCGACAGGCCGGGTGGCTACACCTTC.

The CDR3 loop is CSVLTGTYEQYF. The CDR3 nucleotides read TGCAGCGTTCTCACAGGAACCTACGAGCAGTACTTC. The chain has TRBV20-1 and TRBJ2-7; maybe TRBD1 (5 bases). CDR3 length: 12 amino acids. The V gene's germline CDR1 is DFQATT and CDR2 SNEGSKA (reference sequence).

DNA for the CDR3: TGCAGTGCTCGGGACAGGGCATTCGGCTACACCTTC. This sequence encodes CSARDRAFGYTF. The V call is TRBV20-1, the J call TRBJ1-2; 9 nucleotides match TRBD1. V was pared by 5 bases and J by 8 bases, with 6 bases of the junction left unmatched. Germline V gene data show CDR1 as DFQATT and CDR2 as SNEGSKA (reference sequence). The CDR3 covers 12 residues.

The chain links TRBV7-2 to TRBJ2-5; D is ambiguous. The CDR3 is 13 amino acids. CDR1 SGHTA and CDR2 FQGNSA come from the germline V gene. Trimming cost V 4 bases and J 5 bases, with 11 bases left between them. The CDR3 DNA sequence: TGTGCCAGCAGCTCCCAGACGTGGGAGACCCAGTACTTC. It translates to CASSSQTWETQYF.

This clonotype turned up a few times. The chain is built from TRBV7-9 and TRBJ1-5; weak D call: TRBD1 (5 bases). The CDR3 length is 13 residues. Germline lookup yields CDR1 SEHNR and CDR2 FQNEAQ (reference sequence). The V end was cut by 4 bases, the J end by 4 bases, with 8 bases between. The CDR3 sequence: CASSSAGNQPQHF. The CDR3 nucleotides are TGTGCCAGCAGCTCTGCAGGGAATCAGCCCCAGCATTTT. The full variable domain, completed using reference TRBV7-9 and TRBJ1-5, is DTGVSQNPRHKITKRGQNVTFRCDPISEHNRLYWYRQTLGQGPEFLTYFQNEAQLEKSRLLSDRFSAERPKGSFSTLEIQRTEQGDSAMYLCASSSAGNQPQHFGDGTRLSIL.

This chain links TRBV5-1 with TRBJ2-5; TRBD2 is a possible D gene (6 bases). Germline CDR1 is SGHRS and CDR2 is YFSETQ. Trimming left V 0 bases short and J 4 bases short, with 16 bases between. The CDR3 has 16 residues. The CDR3 loop is CASSLVGGSGGETQYF. The CDR3 DNA reads as TGCGCCAGCAGCTTGGTCGGAGGGAGTGGGGGAGAGACCCAGTACTTC.

This clonotype was seen a few times. The chain links TRBV18 to TRBJ1-1; 8 bases line up with TRBD1. This CDR3 contains 14 residues. After removal of 2 bases from V and 3 bases from J, the junction contained 2 bases not matched to a gene. Germline lookup yields CDR1 KGHSH and CDR2 LQKENI. CDR3 amino acids: CASSPNRGDTEAFF. CDR3 bases: TGTGCCAGCTCACCAAACAGGGGGGACACTGAAGCTTTCTTT.

The chain carries TRBV15 and TRBJ2-5, with D maybe TRBD2 (6 bases). Looked up from germline, CDR1 is LNHNV and CDR2 is YYDKDF (reference sequence). V lost 1 base, J lost 5 bases, and 17 bases lay in between. The CDR3 totals 16 residues. The chain's CDR3 is CATSRVAGRGAETQYF. The CDR3 DNA reads as TGTGCCACCAGCAGAGTGGCAGGGCGGGGTGCGGAGACCCAGTACTTC.

This clonotype occurred many times. The chain joins TRBV12-3 or TRBV12-4 to TRBJ1-1; the D is unclear. The CDR3 is 13 residues long. V was pared by 0 bases and J by 5 bases, with 7 bases between. The CDR3: CASSLAQVTEAFF. Here the CDR3 DNA reads TGTGCCAGCAGTTTAGCGCAAGTAACTGAAGCTTTCTTT.

The chain links TRBV12-3 or TRBV12-4 to TRBJ2-3; perhaps TRBD2 as D (5 bases). The CDR3 loop spans 12 amino acids. The V and J ends lost 5 bases and 7 bases respectively, with 10 bases between them. Here the CDR3 reads CASSTSFNTQYF. DNA for the CDR3: TGTGCCAGCAGTACTAGTTTTAATACGCAGTATTTT.

This clonotype turned up a few times. The rearrangement uses TRBV7-2 and TRBJ2-7; D is unresolved. Germline CDR1 reads SGHTA; CDR2 reads FQGNSA. CDR3 length: 13 amino acids. Trimming left V 5 bases short and J 2 bases short, with 10 bases between. The CDR3 bases are TGTGCCAGCAGCCCCTTAGGAGCCTACGAGCAGTACTTC. This encodes CASSPLGAYEQYF. Filled out from reference TRBV7-2 and TRBJ2-7, the complete variable domain reads GAGVSQSPSNKVTEKGKDVELRCDPISGHTALYWYRQSLGQGLEFLIYFQGNSAPDKSGLPSDRFSAERTGGSVSTLTIQRTQQEDSAVYLCASSPLGAYEQYFGPGTRLTVT.

This sequence joins TRBV2 and TRBJ2-7; TRBD2 is a possible D gene (5 bases). CDR1 is SNHLY, CDR2 FYNNEI, per germline. The CDR3 loop spans 14 amino acids. Trimming shortened V by 7 bases and J by 0 bases, and 13 bases separated the two germline ends. As DNA, the CDR3 is TGTGCCAGCATTATTGAAGAGGGCTCCTACGAGCAGTACTTC. The encoded protein is CASIIEEGSYEQYF.

In its sample, this clonotype was seen a few times. The chain combines TRBV20-1 with TRBJ2-1, with 10 nucleotides matching TRBD2. This CDR3 has 15 amino acids. CDR1 DFQATT and CDR2 SNEGSKA come from the germline V gene (reference sequence). V shed 0 bases, J shed 7 bases, and the junction held 6 bases outside the gene matches. CDR3 nucleotide sequence: TGCAGTGCTAGAGAGGCTAGCGGGAGACGTAATGAGCAGTTCTTC. Amino acids: CSAREASGRRNEQFF.

The chain links TRBV12-5 to TRBJ1-6; D is perhaps TRBD1 (6 bases). Trimming cost V 5 bases and J 10 bases, with 12 bases left between them. This CDR3 contains 13 residues. From germline, CDR1 is LGHNT and CDR2 FRNRAP. The CDR3 reads CASGLEGGSPLHF. The CDR3 region has the DNA TGTGCTAGTGGTCTTGAGGGGGGGTCACCCCTCCACTTT.